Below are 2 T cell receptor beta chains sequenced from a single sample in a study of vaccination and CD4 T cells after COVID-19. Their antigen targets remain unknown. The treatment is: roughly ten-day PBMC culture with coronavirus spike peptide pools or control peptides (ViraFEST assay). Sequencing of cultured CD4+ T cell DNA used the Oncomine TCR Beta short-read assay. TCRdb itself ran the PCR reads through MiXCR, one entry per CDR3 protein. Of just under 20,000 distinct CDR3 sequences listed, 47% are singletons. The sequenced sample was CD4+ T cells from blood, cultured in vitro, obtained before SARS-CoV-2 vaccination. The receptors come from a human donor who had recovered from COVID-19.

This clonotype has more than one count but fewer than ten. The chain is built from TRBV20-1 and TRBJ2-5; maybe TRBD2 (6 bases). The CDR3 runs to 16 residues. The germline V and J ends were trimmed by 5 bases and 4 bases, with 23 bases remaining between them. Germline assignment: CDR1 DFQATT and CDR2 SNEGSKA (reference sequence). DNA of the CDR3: TGCAGTGCTGAAACGCGGGGAGAAGTTCGGAGAGAGACCCAGTACTTC. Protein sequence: CSAETRGEVRRETQYF.

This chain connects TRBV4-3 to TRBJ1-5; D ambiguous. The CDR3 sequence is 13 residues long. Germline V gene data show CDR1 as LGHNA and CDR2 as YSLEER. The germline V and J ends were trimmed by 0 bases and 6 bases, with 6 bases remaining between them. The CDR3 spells CASSQDLLQPQHF. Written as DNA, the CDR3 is TGCGCCAGCAGCCAAGATCTCCTTCAGCCCCAGCATTTT.